The 22 T cell receptor beta chains presented below share a single source sample, sequenced in a study of OX40 agonist ivuxolimab in advanced cancers. Some clones are missing from TCRdb's copy, which holds only in-frame ones; the method was immunoSEQ multiplex PCR. Of about 58,000 clones in the sample, about 81% were seen once. The input for sequencing was CD4+ or CD8+ T cells sorted from blood, taken in a trial of the OX40 agonist ivuxolimab. These TCRs come from an adult with an advanced solid tumor such as melanoma, head and neck, liver or kidney cancer.

The rearrangement uses TRBV6-5 and TRBJ2-7; no firm D call. The germline gives CDR1 MNHEY, CDR2 SVGAGI. CDR3 length: 14 residues. Trimming cost V 6 bases and J 2 bases, with 14 bases left between them. The DNA of the CDR3 is TGTGCCAGCAGCCCCCCCGACATTCCCTACGAGCAGTACTTC. Its protein is CASSPPDIPYEQYF.

The gene calls are TRBV6-4 and TRBJ1-6, with D perhaps TRBD1 (5 bases). CDR1 is MRHNA, CDR2 SNTAGT, per germline. The CDR3 spans 15 residues. V lost 6 bases to trimming and J lost 7 bases, with 16 bases between them. CDR3 region: CASSSGQSLNSPLHF. The CDR3 bases are TGTGCCAGCAGCTCCGGACAAAGCCTCAATTCACCCCTCCACTTT.

The CDR3 loop reads CASSPPETDTQYF. DNA of the CDR3: TGTGCCAGCAGTCCCCCCGAAACAGATACGCAGTATTTT. The genes are TRBV6-6 and TRBJ2-3, with D hard to call. Trimming shortened V by 5 bases and J by 3 bases, and 9 bases separated the two germline ends. CDR1 MNHNY and CDR2 SVGAGI come from the germline V gene (reference sequence). The CDR3 is 13 amino acids.

The chain is built from TRBV5-4 and TRBJ2-3; a weak D match, TRBD2 (7 bases). V shed 4 bases and J shed 2 bases, with 17 bases lying between them. CDR1 and CDR2 from the germline V gene are SGHNT and YYREEE (reference sequence). The CDR3 is made up of 16 amino acids. For the CDR3, the DNA is TGTGCCAGCAGCCCCCGGGGGGCGGGAGACACAGATACGCAGTATTTT. Amino acid sequence: CASSPRGAGDTDTQYF.

In its sample, this clone was seen once. J is TRBJ2-7 and V is TRBV6-5, with TRBD1 as a possible D gene (6 bases). V lost 6 bases to trimming and J lost 2 bases, with 14 bases between them. This CDR3 is 14 amino acids long. Germline CDR1 MNHEY, CDR2 SVGAGI. CDR3 in amino acids: CASSQDRIPYEQYF. CDR3 DNA: TGTGCCAGCAGCCAAGACAGGATTCCCTACGAGCAGTACTTC.

This sequence joins TRBV27 and TRBJ2-5; possibly TRBD1 for D (6 bases). CDR1 and CDR2 (germline): MNHEY, SMNVEV (reference sequence). This CDR3 is built from 15 residues. The germline V and J ends were trimmed by 0 bases and 7 bases, with 15 bases remaining between them. This CDR3 reads CASSLSGQGLGTQYF. CDR3 coding DNA: TGTGCCAGCAGTTTATCGGGGCAGGGGTTGGGGACCCAGTACTTC.

This clone came up once. J is TRBJ2-5 and V is TRBV5-1, with D perhaps being TRBD1 or TRBD2 (6 bases each). The germline V and J ends were trimmed by 4 bases and 5 bases, with 15 bases remaining between them. The CDR3 spans 14 residues. Germline-derived CDR1 and CDR2 are SGHRS and YFSETQ. The CDR3 DNA reads TGCGCCAGCAGCACCGAAGGGGGGCGGGAGACCCAGTACTTC. This codes for CASSTEGGRETQYF.

The chain couples TRBV23-1 to TRBJ2-7; 8 bases line up with TRBD1. TRBV23-1 is an ORF, and what it does is uncertain. There are 14 residues in the CDR3. Unmatched junction bases numbered 5, after V lost 4 bases and J lost 3 bases. CDR3 loop: CASSLDRENYEQYF. DNA for the CDR3: TGCGCCAGCAGTCTGGACAGGGAGAACTACGAGCAGTACTTC.

This clone was detected a few times. The chain uses TRBV7-8 and TRBJ1-6; maybe TRBD1 (6 bases). Germline CDR1 reads SGHVS; CDR2 reads FQNEAQ. The ends were cut back, 5 bases at V and 8 bases at J, with 28 bases in the middle. CDR3 length: 19 residues. The CDR3 DNA sequence: TGTGCCAGCAGCGACAGGACGGTTGGTTACGGGAGTGGATATTCACCCCTCCACTTT. As protein: CASSDRTVGYGSGYSPLHF.

V gene TRBV19 combines with J gene TRBJ1-5; D is perhaps TRBD1 (6 bases). The CDR3 has 14 residues. Trimming pared 3 bases from V and 4 bases from J, leaving 10 bases between. Per germline, CDR1 LNHDA and CDR2 SQIVND (reference sequence). CDR3 residues: CASSIPQGNQPQHF. DNA of the CDR3: TGTGCCAGTAGTATCCCTCAGGGGAATCAGCCCCAGCATTTT.

This clone was counted a single time. J is TRBJ1-3 and V is TRBV7-2; D unresolved. Trimming removed 3 bases from V and 0 bases from J, with 9 bases in between. The germline V gene encodes CDR1 SGHTA and CDR2 FQGNSA. The CDR3 runs 15 residues. As DNA, the CDR3 is TGTGCCAGCAGCTTCATGGGCTCCTCTGGAAACACCATATATTTT. It codes for CASSFMGSSGNTIYF. Filled out from reference TRBV7-2 and TRBJ1-3, the complete variable domain reads GAGVSQSPSNKVTEKGKDVELRCDPISGHTALYWYRQSLGQGLEFLIYFQGNSAPDKSGLPSDRFSAERTGGSVSTLTIQRTQQEDSAVYLCASSFMGSSGNTIYFGEGSWLTVV.

This chain links TRBV2 with TRBJ1-4, with D perhaps TRBD1 (6 bases). The germline V and J ends were trimmed by 7 bases and 6 bases, with 15 bases remaining between them. The CDR3 loop spans 14 amino acids. The germline V gene encodes CDR1 SNHLY and CDR2 FYNNEI. The CDR3 spells CASTPGHLDEKLFF. CDR3 in DNA: TGTGCCAGCACCCCGGGACACTTAGATGAAAAACTGTTTTTT.

This chain connects TRBV6-5 to TRBJ1-1; possibly TRBD1 for D (6 bases). V lost 5 bases to trimming and J lost 7 bases, with 17 bases between them. Germline values: CDR1 MNHEY, CDR2 SVGAGI. The CDR3 loop spans 14 amino acids. CDR3 in DNA: TGTGCCAGCAGTCAGGACAGAAAGATAAATGAAGCTTTCTTT. Amino acids: CASSQDRKINEAFF.

The gene calls are TRBV4-1 and TRBJ1-5, with a tentative D call TRBD1 (6 bases). The V end lost 6 bases, the J end lost 11 bases, and 26 bases lay between the germline ends. The V gene's germline CDR1 is MGHRA and CDR2 YSYEKL. The CDR3 runs to 16 residues. The CDR3 coding sequence is TGCGCCAGCAGTCTGACGCTAGGACAGCCGGTGGGGGCCCAGCATTTT. Protein: CASSLTLGQPVGAQHF.

This clone was detected only a few times. The chain combines TRBV5-4 with TRBJ1-6; the D gene is possibly TRBD1 (6 bases). The germline V gene encodes CDR1 SGHNT and CDR2 YYREEE (reference sequence). V was pared by 0 bases and J by 7 bases, with 14 bases between. This CDR3 region has 16 residues. This CDR3 is CASSLGPQGRNSPLHF. Here the CDR3 DNA reads TGTGCCAGCAGCTTGGGACCACAGGGTAGGAATTCACCCCTCCACTTT.

This clone was detected once. The gene calls are TRBV19 and TRBJ2-6; 12 bases are shared with TRBD1. V gave up 3 bases and J gave up 2 bases; unmatched junction bases: 5. There are 18 residues in the CDR3. Germline CDR1 reads LNHDA; CDR2 reads SQIVND (reference sequence). CDR3 nucleotides: TGTGCCAGTAGTATCACCGGGACAGGGGGCGCTGGGGCCAACGTCCTGACTTTC. Its protein is CASSITGTGGAGANVLTF.

The V and J genes are TRBV18 and TRBJ1-1, with 8 bases fitting TRBD1. With V trimmed by 6 bases and J by 4 bases, 7 bases remained unmatched. The V gene's germline CDR1 is KGHSH and CDR2 LQKENI. This CDR3 is built from 14 residues. CDR3 sequence: CASSKDRAGTEAFF. In nucleotides, the CDR3 is TGTGCCAGCTCGAAGGACAGGGCTGGCACTGAAGCTTTCTTT.

The rearrangement uses TRBV10-3 and TRBJ2-7; 14 bases align to TRBD2. Germline lookup yields CDR1 ENHRY and CDR2 SYGVKD. The CDR3 totals 16 residues. J lost 5 bases, V lost 3 bases, and 6 bases had no gene match. CDR3 in DNA: TGTGCCATCAGTGATCCAGGACTAGCGGGGGGAAACGAGCAGTACTTC. Its protein is CAISDPGLAGGNEQYF.

The chain combines TRBV7-6 with TRBJ2-3, with 12 bases lining up with TRBD2. The CDR3 runs to 18 residues. The junction had 6 bases not matched to a gene; V was cut back by 2 bases and J by 0 bases. Germline V gene lookup returns CDR1 SGHVS and CDR2 FNYEAQ. The CDR3 sequence: CASSLNPSGGVSTDTQYF. The CDR3 DNA sequence: TGTGCCAGCAGCTTAAATCCTAGCGGGGGGGTAAGCACAGATACGCAGTATTTT.

Comments on this clone: Distinct nucleotide sequences in the sample also encode this CDR3. V usage is TRBV18 and J usage is TRBJ1-1; no clear D. V lost 6 bases and J 0 bases, leaving 8 bases between the germline ends. The CDR3 is 13 amino acids. Germline assignment: CDR1 KGHSH and CDR2 LQKENI. Here the CDR3 DNA reads TGTGCCAGCTCTGGACGGGTGAACACTGAAGCTTTCTTT. The encoded protein is CASSGRVNTEAFF. The full variable domain, rest sourced from reference TRBV18 and TRBJ1-1, is NAGVMQNPRHLVRRRGQEARLRCSPMKGHSHVYWYRQLPEEGLKFMVYLQKENIIDESGMPKERFSAEFPKEGPSILRIQQVVRGDSAAYFCASSGRVNTEAFFGQGTRLTVV.

The chain combines TRBV6-1 with TRBJ1-2, with D tentatively TRBD1 (5 bases). The germline V gene encodes CDR1 MNHNS and CDR2 SASEGT. Trimming shortened V by 3 bases and J by 5 bases, and 13 bases separated the two germline ends. CDR3 length: 14 residues. CDR3 loop: CASSDPRQGYGYTF. The CDR3 DNA reads as TGTGCCAGCAGTGACCCCCGGCAGGGTTATGGCTACACCTTC.

V and J are TRBV10-3 and TRBJ2-7, with 7 bases that match TRBD2. CDR3 length: 18 amino acids. Germline CDR1 is ENHRY and CDR2 is SYGVKD. J gave up 0 bases and V 2 bases, and 13 bases lay outside the gene matches. CDR3 sequence (DNA): TGTGCCATCAGTGAGCGAGTGGGAGCGGGACGGGCCTCCTACGAGCAGTACTTC. Amino acid sequence: CAISERVGAGRASYEQYF.